These 8 T cell receptor beta chains share one sample of origin, sequenced in a study of OX40 agonist ivuxolimab in advanced cancers. Data came from immunoSEQ multiplex PCR; TCRdb stores just in-frame clones and leaves some out. The table lists approximately 80,000 clones, about 90% of them singletons, with 8.4% in the top ten. This specimen was CD4+ or CD8+ T cells sorted from blood, taken in a trial of the OX40 agonist ivuxolimab. Receptor source: an adult with an advanced solid tumor such as melanoma, head and neck, liver or kidney cancer.

The chain couples TRBV13 to TRBJ2-1, with D unresolved. In germline, CDR1 is PRHDT, CDR2 FYEKMQ (reference sequence). V was cut by 2 bases and J by 8 bases, with 13 bases left in between. This CDR3 region has 14 residues. CDR3 sequence reads: CASSLLASSDEQFF. The CDR3 nucleotides are TGTGCCAGCAGCTTACTGGCTAGTTCGGATGAGCAGTTCTTC.

V is TRBV15 and J is TRBJ1-5; TRBD1 matches 11 bases. After removal of 3 bases from V and 7 bases from J, the junction contained 2 bases not matched to a gene. Germline V gives CDR1 LNHNV, CDR2 YYDKDF (reference sequence). The CDR3 sequence is 14 residues long. The CDR3 reads CATSRDRGHQPQHF. The CDR3 region has the DNA TGTGCCACCAGCAGGGACAGGGGGCACCAGCCCCAGCATTTT.

The chain links TRBV2 to TRBJ2-1; TRBD2 agrees at 13 bases. The J segment lost 3 bases and the V segment lost 6 bases, leaving 2 bases of the junction unmatched. The CDR3 sequence is 15 residues long. Germline V gene sequence: CDR1 SNHLY, CDR2 FYNNEI. The CDR3 nucleotides read TGTGCCAGCAGGGGACTAGCGGGGAGCTACAATGAGCAGTTCTTC. Its translation is CASRGLAGSYNEQFF.

The J gene is TRBJ2-1, the V gene TRBV7-3; the match to TRBD2 covers 11 bases. The CDR3 is made up of 14 amino acids. The V segment lost 5 bases and the J segment 10 bases; nucleotides outside the gene matches: 7. Germline values: CDR1 SGHTA, CDR2 FQGTGA. DNA for the CDR3: TGTGCCAGCAGCCTTGGGACTAGCGGAACCGAGCAGTTCTTC. Translation: CASSLGTSGTEQFF.

This clone showed up just once. The genes are TRBV27 and TRBJ1-3, with D possibly matching TRBD1 (6 bases). Trimming took 5 bases from V and 4 from J, leaving 12 bases between them. CDR1 is MNHEY, CDR2 SMNVEV, per germline (reference sequence). The CDR3 sequence is 14 residues long. The chain's CDR3 is CASSLQGNGNTIYF. The CDR3 DNA follows: TGTGCCAGCAGTCTCCAGGGGAACGGAAACACCATATATTTT.

The chain joins TRBV7-6 to TRBJ2-5, with a possible D match to TRBD2 (6 bases). CDR1 SGHVS and CDR2 FNYEAQ come from the germline V gene. The CDR3 loop spans 18 amino acids. With 1 base removed from V and 2 bases from J, the gap between germline ends came to 20 bases. The DNA of the CDR3 is TGTGCCAGCAGCTTAGATTTACGGGACGCCGGGACTCAAGAGACCCAGTACTTC. As protein: CASSLDLRDAGTQETQYF.

The chain links TRBV7-9 to TRBJ2-3; D call uncertain. This CDR3 has 15 residues. Germline V CDR1 and CDR2: SEHNR, FQNEAQ (reference sequence). V lost 8 bases, J lost 0 bases, and 15 bases lay in between. CDR3 loop: CASPSRASSTDTQYF. The CDR3 DNA reads as TGTGCCAGCCCGTCGAGAGCCTCTAGCACAGATACGCAGTATTTT.

This clone came up once. The rearrangement joins TRBV30 to TRBJ2-1; D call uncertain. Trimming removed 8 bases at V and 7 bases at J, with 12 bases between. Germline CDR1 GTSNPN, CDR2 SVGIG (reference sequence). This CDR3 spans 11 amino acids. DNA of the CDR3: TGTGCCCTGGAGCTACGTAATGAGCAGTTCTTC. Its protein is CALELRNEQFF.